Listed here are 32 T cell receptor beta chains from one sample, sequenced in a study of cytomegalovirus exposure and HLA in healthy donors. The primer mix had 60 Vbeta and 13 Jbeta primers. The assay was immunoSEQ multiplex PCR, and TCRdb's table has in-frame clones only and misses some. This sample carries 90,000 to 100,000 clones, roughly 63% of them seen once, and the ten largest clones take 2.5% to 3%. Sequenced: PBMCs. Receptors were obtained from a man aged 50 to 59 in good health and CMV-seronegative.

In its sample, this clone was seen a few times. The gene calls are TRBV6-5 and TRBJ2-6; the D gene is possibly TRBD2 (5 bases). The CDR3 runs to 14 residues. V lost 6 bases and J lost 4, with 10 bases in between. Germline values: CDR1 MNHEY, CDR2 SVGAGI. This chain's CDR3 is CASREDSGANVLTF. CDR3 DNA sequence: TGTGCCAGCAGGGAGGATTCGGGGGCCAACGTCCTGACTTTC.

This clone appeared a few times. The chain is built from TRBV5-1 and TRBJ1-2; 7 bases are shared with TRBD1. Germline V gene lookup returns CDR1 SGHRS and CDR2 YFSETQ. CDR3 length equals 14 residues. The junction had 7 bases not matched to a gene; V was cut back by 4 bases and J by 4 bases. The CDR3: CASSVTGDGYGYTF. CDR3 bases: TGCGCCAGCAGCGTTACAGGGGACGGCTATGGCTACACCTTC.

J is TRBJ1-1 and V is TRBV4-3; maybe TRBD1 (5 bases). Trimming pared 4 bases from V and 7 bases from J, leaving 19 bases between. The CDR3 spans 15 residues. Germline V CDR1 and CDR2: LGHNA, YSLEER. The CDR3 DNA sequence: TGCGCCAGCAGCCCGTATTTGGGAATTCAGGGTGAAGCTTTCTTT. Its translation is CASSPYLGIQGEAFF.

This chain connects TRBV5-4 to TRBJ1-1; no clear D. CDR3 length: 16 amino acids. CDR1 SGHNT and CDR2 YYREEE come from the germline V gene (reference sequence). The V gene lost 2 bases and the J gene lost 0 bases, with 14 bases spanning the gap. Here the CDR3 DNA reads TGTGCCAGCAGCTTTGATGGCAGTATCATGAACACTGAAGCTTTCTTT. It specifies CASSFDGSIMNTEAFF.

CDR3 in amino acids: CASSLPGQGYEKLFF. CDR3 coding DNA: TGTGCCAGCAGCCTGCCGGGACAGGGGTATGAAAAACTGTTTTTT. The gene calls are TRBV5-8 and TRBJ1-4, with 10 bases matching TRBD1. CDR3 length: 15 residues. Unmatched junction bases numbered 6, after V lost 4 bases and J lost 6 bases. From germline, CDR1 is SGHTS and CDR2 YDEGEE.

The CDR3 DNA reads as TGCAGCGTTACAGGGGCGGCCAATGAGCAGTTCTTC. The encoded protein is CSVTGAANEQFF. The V gene is TRBV29-1, the J gene TRBJ2-1; TRBD1 matches 7 bases. Germline trimming cut 5 bases from V and 6 bases from J; bases unmatched to any gene: 4. Germline-derived CDR1 and CDR2 are SQVTM and ANQGSEA. The CDR3 contains 12 residues.

This sequence joins TRBV5-1 and TRBJ1-1; TRBD1 is a possible D gene (5 bases). Germline V gene lookup returns CDR1 SGHRS and CDR2 YFSETQ. Trimming took off 4 bases at V and 4 bases at J, with 20 bases between the two ends. The CDR3 has 16 amino acids. CDR3 protein: CASSQRWGRDSTEAFF. The CDR3 nucleotides read TGCGCCAGCAGCCAACGCTGGGGGAGGGATTCCACTGAAGCTTTCTTT. Full variable domain (outside the CDR3, taken from reference TRBV5-1 and TRBJ1-1): KAGVTQTPRYLIKTRGQQVTLSCSPISGHRSVSWYQQTPGQGLQFLFEYFSETQRNKGNFPGRFSGRQFSNSRSEMNVSTLELGDSALYLCASSQRWGRDSTEAFFGQGTRLTVV.

The V and J genes are TRBV18 and TRBJ2-7; 9 nucleotides align to TRBD1. After removal of 4 bases from V and 5 bases from J, the junction contained 12 bases not matched to a gene. The CDR3 consists of 16 residues. Germline CDR1 KGHSH, CDR2 LQKENI. CDR3 sequence (DNA): TGTGCCAGCTCACTCACCACGGGACAGGGTTCGAACGAGCAGTACTTC. This codes for CASSLTTGQGSNEQYF.

Here the CDR3 reads CATSRFLRTGKEKLFF. The DNA for the CDR3 is TGTGCCACCAGCAGATTCCTCAGGACGGGAAAAGAAAAACTGTTTTTT. V and J are TRBV15 and TRBJ1-4; D remains ambiguous. Germline V CDR1 and CDR2: LNHNV, YYDKDF (reference sequence). The length of the CDR3 is 16 residues. Trimming stripped 2 bases from V and 8 bases from J, with 18 bases between.

The gene calls are TRBV11-1 and TRBJ2-7; tentatively, D is TRBD1 (6 bases). The CDR3 contains 14 residues. The V gene lost 5 bases and the J gene lost 0 bases, with 11 bases spanning the gap. Germline V lookup: CDR1 SGHAT, CDR2 FQDESV (reference sequence). CDR3 in DNA: TGTGCCAGCAGCGCCACAGGGTACTCCTACGAGCAGTACTTC. This translates into CASSATGYSYEQYF.

This chain joins TRBV5-1 and TRBJ2-5, with D unresolved. The CDR3 is made up of 14 amino acids. Germline CDR1 is SGHRS and CDR2 is YFSETQ. Trimming left V 0 bases short and J 2 bases short, with 8 bases between. CDR3 nucleotides: TGCGCCAGCAGCTTGGGGGCCAGTCAAGAGACCCAGTACTTC. Amino acid sequence: CASSLGASQETQYF.

This clone was detected only a few times. The CDR3 here is CASSRQEGRTPLHF. The CDR3 DNA reads as TGTGCCAGCAGTCGGCAGGAGGGCAGGACACCCCTCCACTTT. This rearrangement joins TRBV27 to TRBJ1-6, with D unclear. Germline lookup yields CDR1 MNHEY and CDR2 SMNVEV (reference sequence). The CDR3 is made up of 14 amino acids. With 5 bases removed from V and 11 bases from J, the gap between germline ends came to 16 bases.

This chain's CDR3 is CATSKATVDSNQPQHF. The CDR3 DNA reads TGTGCCACCAGCAAAGCGACAGTTGATAGCAATCAGCCCCAGCATTTT. V is TRBV15 and J is TRBJ1-5, with D maybe TRBD1 (5 bases). V lost 4 bases and J lost 0, with 13 bases in between. Germline V gene lookup returns CDR1 LNHNV and CDR2 YYDKDF (reference sequence). The CDR3 extends over 16 amino acids. The complete variable domain, with remaining parts taken from reference TRBV15 and TRBJ1-5, reads DAMVIQNPRYQVTQFGKPVTLSCSQTLNHNVMYWYQQKSSQAPKLLFHYYDKDFNNEADTPDNFQSRRPNTSFCFLDIRSPGLGDTAMYLCATSKATVDSNQPQHFGDGTRLSIL.

This clone appeared a single time. The chain recombines TRBV5-4 with TRBJ2-1; tentatively, D is TRBD1 (6 bases). V was shortened by 1 base and J by 0 bases, with 8 bases between the two germline ends. Germline-derived CDR1 and CDR2 are SGHNT and YYREEE (reference sequence). CDR3 length: 15 amino acids. Here the CDR3 reads CASSLRGSSYNEQFF. In nucleotides, the CDR3 is TGTGCCAGCAGCTTGAGGGGGAGCTCCTACAATGAGCAGTTCTTC.

This clone was detected a few times. This chain uses TRBV30 with TRBJ2-5; the D is unclear. Deletions cut 3 bases from V and 3 bases from J, with 5 bases between. The CDR3 is made up of 11 amino acids. Germline V gene data show CDR1 as GTSNPN and CDR2 as SVGIG (reference sequence). As DNA, the CDR3 is TGTGCCTGGAGCCCCGAAGAGACCCAGTACTTC. Translation: CAWSPEETQYF.

This clone was seen a few times. The V and J genes are TRBV5-4 and TRBJ1-2; D not resolved. There are 11 residues in the CDR3. V shed 2 bases and J shed 10 bases, with 9 bases lying between them. Germline CDR1 and CDR2: SGHNT and YYREEE (reference sequence). The CDR3 spells CASSFRRAYTF. Written as DNA, the CDR3 is TGTGCCAGCAGCTTCAGGAGGGCCTACACCTTC.

The chain joins TRBV28 to TRBJ2-7; no clear D gene. The V gene's germline CDR1 is MDHEN and CDR2 SYDVKM. Trimming left V 5 bases short and J 4 bases short, with 12 bases between. The CDR3 totals 13 residues. The CDR3 DNA is TGTGCCAGCAGTAATCCTCAGGAATACGAGCAGTACTTC. As protein: CASSNPQEYEQYF.

This clone was counted once. The chain uses TRBV4-1 and TRBJ1-1; D uncertain. The germline V gene has CDR1 MGHRA and CDR2 YSYEKL. Trimming took off 3 bases at V and 1 base at J, with 9 bases between the two ends. The CDR3 loop spans 14 amino acids. The CDR3 sequence: CASSHPRENTEAFF. The DNA of the CDR3 is TGCGCCAGCAGCCATCCCCGGGAGAACACTGAAGCTTTCTTT.

The chain combines TRBV27 with TRBJ2-1; TRBD2 agrees at 11 bases. The V segment lost 4 bases and the J segment 6 bases; nucleotides outside the gene matches: 2. Germline V CDR1 and CDR2: MNHEY, SMNVEV (reference sequence). There are 14 residues in the CDR3. CDR3 sequence: CASSSLAGVNEQFF. DNA for the CDR3: TGTGCCAGCAGTTCACTAGCGGGAGTCAATGAGCAGTTCTTC.

V is TRBV14 and J is TRBJ1-1; 7 bases agree with TRBD1. There are 14 residues in the CDR3. Germline V lookup: CDR1 SGHDN, CDR2 FVKESK. With 4 bases clipped from V and 3 bases from J, the junction kept 5 bases outside the gene matches. CDR3 bases: TGTGCCAGCAGCCCCTGGGACAGTTACACTGAAGCTTTCTTT. Translating it yields CASSPWDSYTEAFF.

The chain joins TRBV5-4 to TRBJ2-1; 16 nucleotides match TRBD2. Per germline, CDR1 SGHNT and CDR2 YYREEE (reference sequence). The CDR3 sequence is 15 residues long. The ends lost 3 bases at V and 8 bases at J; junction bases unmatched: 2. Here the CDR3 reads CASSWGTSGGDEQFF. CDR3 DNA: TGTGCCAGCAGCTGGGGGACTAGCGGGGGGGATGAGCAGTTCTTC.

The chain combines TRBV28 with TRBJ1-2; 9 bases agree with TRBD1. The CDR3 sequence is 14 residues long. J gave up 6 bases and V 5 bases, and 7 bases lay outside the gene matches. CDR1 MDHEN and CDR2 SYDVKM come from the germline V gene. As DNA, the CDR3 is TGTGCCAGCAGTCCACCCGGGACAGGGCATGGCTACACCTTC. Protein product: CASSPPGTGHGYTF.

This chain connects TRBV2 to TRBJ2-2, with D possibly being TRBD1 (6 bases). There are 15 residues in the CDR3. Trimming removed 6 bases at V and 5 bases at J, with 16 bases between. The V gene's germline CDR1 is SNHLY and CDR2 FYNNEI. The CDR3 coding sequence is TGTGCCAGCAGCGCCCCGACAGGAGGAACCGGGGAGCTGTTTTTT. Residues: CASSAPTGGTGELFF.

The chain links TRBV30 to TRBJ1-6, with D tentatively TRBD1 (5 bases). Trimming took off 3 bases at V and 1 base at J, with 13 bases between the two ends. CDR1 GTSNPN and CDR2 SVGIG come from the germline V gene (reference sequence). CDR3 length: 16 amino acids. The CDR3 reads CAWSRQGSSYNSPLHF. For the CDR3, the DNA is TGTGCCTGGAGCCGCCAGGGAAGTTCCTATAATTCACCCCTCCACTTT.

The sample holds a few counts of this clone. The CDR3 sequence: CASASPSSYEQYV. CDR3 in DNA: TGCGCCAGCGCCTCCCCTAGCTCCTACGAGCAGTACGTC. J is TRBJ2-7 and V is TRBV10-1, with no clear D. This CDR3 has 13 residues. Germline V gene lookup returns CDR1 WNHNN and CDR2 SYGVQD (reference sequence). Trimming took off 8 bases at V and 0 bases at J, with 11 bases between the two ends.

V usage is TRBV11-3 and J usage is TRBJ2-1, with D possibly matching TRBD2 (6 bases). Germline V gene sequence: CDR1 SGHNT, CDR2 YENEEA. This CDR3 is 12 amino acids long. Trimming removed 2 bases at V and 15 bases at J, with 14 bases between. The CDR3 reads CASSLWVGTPFF. The DNA of the CDR3 is TGTGCCAGCAGCTTATGGGTCGGGACTCCGTTCTTC.

The chain couples TRBV11-3 to TRBJ1-2; tentative D call: TRBD1 (6 bases). Looked up from germline, CDR1 is SGHNT and CDR2 is YENEEA. The CDR3 covers 13 residues. The V end was cut by 5 bases, the J end by 4 bases, with 11 bases between. The CDR3 protein is CASSAGAFYGYTF. In DNA, the CDR3 is TGTGCCAGCAGCGCAGGGGCCTTCTATGGCTACACCTTC.

This clone was seen only a few times. Other DNA sequences within the sample encode an identical CDR3. CDR3 DNA sequence: TGCGCCAGCAGCTTCGGGACAGGCCAAGAGACCCAGTACTTC. Its translation is CASSFGTGQETQYF. The rearrangement links TRBV5-1 to TRBJ2-5, with 8 positions matching TRBD1. The V segment lost 2 bases and the J segment 1 base; nucleotides outside the gene matches: 1. This CDR3 region has 14 residues. CDR1 is SGHRS and CDR2 is YFSETQ in the germline V gene.

This clone occurred a few times. The genes are TRBV7-2 and TRBJ1-2; no clear D. The V end lost 2 bases, the J end lost 3 bases, and 7 bases lay between the germline ends. Germline V gene data show CDR1 as SGHTA and CDR2 as FQGNSA. This CDR3 has 13 residues. Here the CDR3 reads CASSLIQDYGYTF. The CDR3 bases are TGTGCCAGCAGCTTAATCCAGGACTATGGCTACACCTTC.

V and J are TRBV12-2 and TRBJ2-1; TRBD2 is the table's D call and was not checked against the DNA. TRBV12-2 counts as a pseudogene. This CDR3 region has 19 residues. The CDR3 sequence: CASRCGGGLDGRKVNEQFF. The CDR3 nucleotides are TGTGCAAGTCGATGCGGGGGCGGGCTCGACGGGAGAAAAGTCAATGAGCAGTTCTTC.

This clone was observed a few times. The rearrangement uses TRBV29-1 and TRBJ2-1; possible D gene TRBD2, 6 bases. The germline CDR1 and CDR2 sequences are SQVTM and ANQGSEA. V lost 7 bases and J 9 bases, leaving 22 bases between the germline ends. The CDR3 is made up of 14 amino acids. The CDR3 sequence: CSGGGGVAPGEQFF. CDR3 sequence (DNA): TGCAGCGGAGGCGGAGGGGTAGCCCCCGGTGAGCAGTTCTTC.

This chain connects TRBV27 to TRBJ2-2; TRBD1 aligns across 8 bases. Germline V gene sequence: CDR1 MNHEY, CDR2 SMNVEV (reference sequence). The trim removed 2 bases at V and 1 base at J, leaving 0 bases unmatched. The CDR3 contains 15 residues. DNA for the CDR3: TGTGCCAGCAGTTTAGGGACAGGGAACACCGGGGAGCTGTTTTTT. It encodes CASSLGTGNTGELFF.